The rows below give T cell receptor beta chains drawn from one sample of a study of blood T cells in healthy people across ages. Via MiXCR, TCRdb re-called the 5' RACE reads, giving one row per CDR3 protein. Of about 580,000 distinct CDR3 sequences listed, under 55% are singletons. The sequencing input was blood. These receptors all stem from a man aged 80 or over in good health. The conserved cysteine and the conserved F or W are not part of the CDR3 here. A D gene is named only where the DNA matches it firmly.

D: -; V: TRBV29-1; J: TRBJ2-3; CDR3: SVLLERAVTDTQY
D: TRBD2; V: TRBV4-3; J: TRBJ2-3; CDR3: ASSQAVGLRGATDTQY
D: -; V: TRBV20-1; J: TRBJ2-7; CDR3: SARADLKKY
D: -; V: TRBV20-1; J: TRBJ2-1; CDR3: SGEGDSYNEQF
D: TRBD2; V: TRBV4-1; J: TRBJ2-3; CDR3: ASSQDPLAGGATDTQY
D: -; V: TRBV28; J: TRBJ2-7; CDR3: ASSVTKDYEQY
D: -; V: TRBV5-1; J: TRBJ1-5; CDR3: ASSLAGRSPQH
D: TRBD2; V: TRBV29-1; J: TRBJ2-1; CDR3: SALAGELDNEQF
D: TRBD2; V: TRBV3-1; J: TRBJ2-3; CDR3: ASSLRLGLAGAGDTQY
D: -; V: TRBV20-1; J: TRBJ1-4; CDR3: SVSLAANEKLF
D: -; V: TRBV3-1; J: TRBJ2-1; CDR3: ASSQEPSHNEQF
D: TRBD1; V: TRBV12-3/TRBV12-4; J: TRBJ2-7; CDR3: ASSSGTGPYEQY
D: -; V: TRBV6-5; J: TRBJ2-1; CDR3: ATLAVGGVQF
D: -; V: TRBV20-1; J: TRBJ2-1; CDR3: SAPVTGHEQF
D: TRBD1; V: TRBV12-3/TRBV12-4; J: TRBJ2-3; CDR3: ASSLWDSNTDTQY
D: -; V: TRBV20-1; J: TRBJ2-5; CDR3: SAIRGDSVETQY
D: TRBD1; V: TRBV29-1; J: TRBJ2-5; CDR3: SVTRGQRLETQY
D: -; V: TRBV4-3; J: TRBJ1-4; CDR3: ASSQDGTLRNEKLF
D: -; V: TRBV3-1; J: TRBJ2-3; CDR3: ASRQTHLSATQY
D: TRBD2; V: TRBV12-3/TRBV12-4; J: TRBJ2-3; CDR3: ASSERELNADTQY
D: -; V: TRBV7-3; J: TRBJ2-3; CDR3: ASSLGVFTDTQY
D: -; V: TRBV6-1; J: TRBJ1-5; CDR3: ARLNPCGLVGYSNQPQH
D: -; V: TRBV20-1; J: TRBJ2-7; CDR3: SAGDPGRSSYEQY
D: -; V: TRBV29-1; J: TRBJ2-3; CDR3: SIGQGITDTQY
D: TRBD1; V: TRBV29-1; J: TRBJ2-7; CDR3: SVGTGQGRRQY
D: -; V: TRBV7-9; J: TRBJ2-1; CDR3: ASSPQPGGSDEQF
D: TRBD1; V: TRBV9; J: TRBJ2-3; CDR3: ASSATGWHTDTQY
D: TRBD2; V: TRBV7-2; J: TRBJ2-1; CDR3: ASSPTSGGRDNEQF
D: -; V: TRBV4-1; J: TRBJ1-4; CDR3: ASSQGPTQYEKLF
D: -; V: TRBV20-1; J: TRBJ1-2; CDR3: SATRDIGYT